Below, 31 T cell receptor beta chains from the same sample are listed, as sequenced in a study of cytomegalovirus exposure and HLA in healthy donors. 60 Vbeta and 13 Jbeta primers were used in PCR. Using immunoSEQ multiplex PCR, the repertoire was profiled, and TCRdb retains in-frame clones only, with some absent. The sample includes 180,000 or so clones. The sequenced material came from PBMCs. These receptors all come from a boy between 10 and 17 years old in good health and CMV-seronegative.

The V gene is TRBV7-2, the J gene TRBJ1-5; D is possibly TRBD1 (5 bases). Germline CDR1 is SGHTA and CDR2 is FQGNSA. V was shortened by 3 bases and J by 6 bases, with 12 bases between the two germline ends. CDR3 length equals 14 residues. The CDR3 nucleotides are TGTGCCAGCAGCTTTTCGTACCAGGGTCAGCCCCAGCATTTT. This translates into CASSFSYQGQPQHF.

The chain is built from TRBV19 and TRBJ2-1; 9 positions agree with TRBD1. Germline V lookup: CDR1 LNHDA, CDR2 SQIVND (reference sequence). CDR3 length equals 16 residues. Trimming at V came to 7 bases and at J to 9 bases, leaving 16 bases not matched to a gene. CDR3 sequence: CASTQETGGLGSEQFF. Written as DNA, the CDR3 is TGTGCCAGTACCCAGGAGACAGGGGGGCTCGGAAGTGAGCAGTTCTTC.

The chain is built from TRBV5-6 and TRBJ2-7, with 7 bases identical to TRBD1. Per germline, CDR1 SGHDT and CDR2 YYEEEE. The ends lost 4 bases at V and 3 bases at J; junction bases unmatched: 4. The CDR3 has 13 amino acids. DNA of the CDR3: TGTGCCAGCAGCCTGGGACAGATCTACGAGCAGTACTTC. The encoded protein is CASSLGQIYEQYF.

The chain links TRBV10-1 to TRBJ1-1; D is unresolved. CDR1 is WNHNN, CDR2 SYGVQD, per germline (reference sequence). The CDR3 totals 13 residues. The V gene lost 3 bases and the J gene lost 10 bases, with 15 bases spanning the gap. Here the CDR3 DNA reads TGCGCCAGCAGTGAATCCAGGCGCCCCGCAGCTTTCTTT. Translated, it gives CASSESRRPAAFF.

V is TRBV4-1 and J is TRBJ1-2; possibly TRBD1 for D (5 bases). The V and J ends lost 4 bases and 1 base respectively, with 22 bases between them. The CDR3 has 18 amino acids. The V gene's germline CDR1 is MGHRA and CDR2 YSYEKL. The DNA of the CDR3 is TGCGCCAGCAGCCCCTCCCACGCAGGACAAATCTATAACTATGGCTACACCTTC. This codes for CASSPSHAGQIYNYGYTF.

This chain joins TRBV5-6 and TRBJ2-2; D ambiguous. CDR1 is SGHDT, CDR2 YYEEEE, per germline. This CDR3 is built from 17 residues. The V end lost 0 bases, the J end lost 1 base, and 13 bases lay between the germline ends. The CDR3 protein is CASSLGRMARNTGELFF. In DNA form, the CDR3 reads TGTGCCAGCAGCTTGGGGCGGATGGCAAGGAACACCGGGGAGCTGTTTTTT.

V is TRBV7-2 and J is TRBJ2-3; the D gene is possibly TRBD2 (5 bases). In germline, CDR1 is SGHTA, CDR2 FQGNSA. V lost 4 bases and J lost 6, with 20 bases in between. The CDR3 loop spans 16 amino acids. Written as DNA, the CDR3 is TGTGCCAGCAGCTCCGCGACCTTTACTAGAGGGGATACGCAGTATTTT. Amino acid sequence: CASSSATFTRGDTQYF.

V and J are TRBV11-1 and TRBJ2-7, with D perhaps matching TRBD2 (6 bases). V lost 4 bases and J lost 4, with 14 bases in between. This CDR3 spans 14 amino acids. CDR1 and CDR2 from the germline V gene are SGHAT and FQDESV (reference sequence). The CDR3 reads CASSSGRTGYEQYF. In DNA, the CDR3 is TGTGCCAGCAGCTCCGGGAGAACGGGGTACGAGCAGTACTTC.

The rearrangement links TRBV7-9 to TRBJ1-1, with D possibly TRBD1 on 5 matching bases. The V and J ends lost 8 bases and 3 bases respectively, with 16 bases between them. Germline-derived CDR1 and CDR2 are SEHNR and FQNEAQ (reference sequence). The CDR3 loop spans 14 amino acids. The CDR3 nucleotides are TGTGCCAGCCATCGCGGGACGGCGGACACTGAAGCTTTCTTT. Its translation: CASHRGTADTEAFF.

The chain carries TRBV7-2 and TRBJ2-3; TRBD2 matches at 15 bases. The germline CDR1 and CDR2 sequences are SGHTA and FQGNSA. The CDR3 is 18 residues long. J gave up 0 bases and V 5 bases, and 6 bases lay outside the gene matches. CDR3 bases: TGTGCCAGCAGCCCGGGACTAGCGGGGGGCCCTAGCACAGATACGCAGTATTTT. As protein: CASSPGLAGGPSTDTQYF.

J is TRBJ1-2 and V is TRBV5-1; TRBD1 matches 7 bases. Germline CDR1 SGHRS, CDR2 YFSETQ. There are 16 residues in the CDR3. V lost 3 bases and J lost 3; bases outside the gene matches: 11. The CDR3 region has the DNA TGCGCCAGCAGCTACAAGACAGGGTACCTAGACTATGGCTACACCTTC. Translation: CASSYKTGYLDYGYTF. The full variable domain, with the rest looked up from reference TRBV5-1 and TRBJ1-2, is KAGVTQTPRYLIKTRGQQVTLSCSPISGHRSVSWYQQTPGQGLQFLFEYFSETQRNKGNFPGRFSGRQFSNSRSEMNVSTLELGDSALYLCASSYKTGYLDYGYTFGSGTRLTVV.

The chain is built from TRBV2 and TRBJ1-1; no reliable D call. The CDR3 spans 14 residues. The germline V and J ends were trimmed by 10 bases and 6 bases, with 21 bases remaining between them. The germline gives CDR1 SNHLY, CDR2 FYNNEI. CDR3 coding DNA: TGTGCCATCCATTTGTCTAGTTCGGCCGCTGAAGCTTTCTTT. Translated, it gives CAIHLSSSAAEAFF.

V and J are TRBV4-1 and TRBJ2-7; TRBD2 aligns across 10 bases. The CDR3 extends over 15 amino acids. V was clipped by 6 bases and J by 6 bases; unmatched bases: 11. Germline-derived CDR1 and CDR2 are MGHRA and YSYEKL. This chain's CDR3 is CASSPTAGGAVEQYF. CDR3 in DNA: TGCGCCAGCAGTCCCACAGCGGGGGGGGCAGTCGAGCAGTACTTC.

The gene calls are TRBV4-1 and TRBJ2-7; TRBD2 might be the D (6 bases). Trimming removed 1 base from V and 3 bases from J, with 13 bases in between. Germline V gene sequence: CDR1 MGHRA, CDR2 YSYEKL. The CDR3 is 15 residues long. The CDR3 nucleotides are TGCGCCAGCAGCCAAGTATCCCGGGGGAACTACGAGCAGTACTTC. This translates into CASSQVSRGNYEQYF.

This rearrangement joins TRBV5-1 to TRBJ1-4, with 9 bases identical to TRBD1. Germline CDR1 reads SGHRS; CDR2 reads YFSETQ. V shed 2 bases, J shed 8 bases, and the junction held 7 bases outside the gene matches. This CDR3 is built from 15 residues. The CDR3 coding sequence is TGCGCCAGCAGCTTCCTAGGACAGGGGAAGGAAAAACTGTTTTTT. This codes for CASSFLGQGKEKLFF.

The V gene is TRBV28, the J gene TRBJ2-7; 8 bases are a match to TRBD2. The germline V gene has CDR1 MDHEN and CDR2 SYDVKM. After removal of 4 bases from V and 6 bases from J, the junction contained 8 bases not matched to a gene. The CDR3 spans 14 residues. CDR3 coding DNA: TGTGCCAGCAGTTCACGGGGGGGGGCGGCCGAGCAGTACTTC. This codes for CASSSRGGAAEQYF.

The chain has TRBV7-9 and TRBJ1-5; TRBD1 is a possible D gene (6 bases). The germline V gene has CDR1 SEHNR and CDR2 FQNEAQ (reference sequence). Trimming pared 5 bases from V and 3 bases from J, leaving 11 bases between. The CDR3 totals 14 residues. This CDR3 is CASSRGADNQPQHF. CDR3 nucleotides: TGTGCCAGCAGCCGGGGGGCAGACAATCAGCCCCAGCATTTT.

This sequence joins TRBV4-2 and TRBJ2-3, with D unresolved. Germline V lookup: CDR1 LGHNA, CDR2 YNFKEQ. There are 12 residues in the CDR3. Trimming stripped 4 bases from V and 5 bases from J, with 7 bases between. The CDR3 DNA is TGTGCCAGCAGCCTGACTCTAGATACGCAGTATTTT. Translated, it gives CASSLTLDTQYF.

The CDR3 DNA sequence: TGTGCCAGCAGCTCTAGGCGGGGCAATGAGCAGTTCTTC. Amino acids: CASSSRRGNEQFF. The chain has TRBV7-2 and TRBJ2-1; D is perhaps TRBD2 (6 bases). This CDR3 comprises 13 residues. Germline loops: CDR1 SGHTA, CDR2 FQGNSA. The V end lost 4 bases, the J end lost 6 bases, and 10 bases lay between the germline ends.

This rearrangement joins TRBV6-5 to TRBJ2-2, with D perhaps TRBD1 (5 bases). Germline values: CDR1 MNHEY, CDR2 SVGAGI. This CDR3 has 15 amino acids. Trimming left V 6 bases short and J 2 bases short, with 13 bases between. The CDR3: CASSPIQGNTGELFF. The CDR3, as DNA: TGTGCCAGCAGCCCCATCCAGGGTAACACCGGGGAGCTGTTTTTT.

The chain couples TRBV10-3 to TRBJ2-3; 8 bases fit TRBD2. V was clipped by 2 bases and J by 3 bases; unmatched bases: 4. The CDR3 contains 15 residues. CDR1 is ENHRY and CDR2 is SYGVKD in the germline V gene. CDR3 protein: CAISEKRGNTDTQYF. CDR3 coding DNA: TGTGCCATCAGTGAGAAGCGGGGGAATACAGATACGCAGTATTTT.

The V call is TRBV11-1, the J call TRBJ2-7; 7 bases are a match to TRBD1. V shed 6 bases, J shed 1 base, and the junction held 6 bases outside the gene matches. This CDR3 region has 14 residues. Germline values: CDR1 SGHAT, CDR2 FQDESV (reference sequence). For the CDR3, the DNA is TGTGCCAGCAGAAAAGGGGGCGCTTCCTACGAGCAGTACTTC. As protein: CASRKGGASYEQYF.

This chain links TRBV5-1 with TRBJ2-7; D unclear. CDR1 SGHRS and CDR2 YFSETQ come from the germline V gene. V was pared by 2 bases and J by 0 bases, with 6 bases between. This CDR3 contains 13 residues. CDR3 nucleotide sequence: TGCGCCAGCAGCTTAGCATTCTCCTACGAGCAGTACTTC. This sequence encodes CASSLAFSYEQYF.

DNA for the CDR3: TGTGCCAGCAGCCCAAGGCCAAACAGGGGGTTGAACACTGAAGCTTTCTTT. It yields the protein CASSPRPNRGLNTEAFF. This sequence joins TRBV7-8 and TRBJ1-1; TRBD1 agrees at 8 bases. Germline V CDR1 and CDR2: SGHVS, FQNEAQ. The CDR3 runs to 17 residues. V was clipped by 5 bases and J by 0 bases; unmatched bases: 11.

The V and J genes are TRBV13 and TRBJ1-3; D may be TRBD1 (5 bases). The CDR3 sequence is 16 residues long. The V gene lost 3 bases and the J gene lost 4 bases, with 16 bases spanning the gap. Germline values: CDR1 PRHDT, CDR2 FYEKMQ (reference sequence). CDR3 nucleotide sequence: TGTGCCAGCAGCTTTAGGAGGGGAAAGGCAGGAAACACCATATATTTT. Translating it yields CASSFRRGKAGNTIYF.

CDR3 sequence: CASSPPSTYEQYF. DNA for the CDR3: TGTGCCAGCTCACCACCTTCCACCTACGAGCAGTACTTC. The chain employs TRBV18 and TRBJ2-7, with D unclear. Between the trimmed V and J ends, which lost 0 bases and 2 bases, there was a span of 5 bases. This CDR3 is built from 13 residues. Per germline, CDR1 KGHSH and CDR2 LQKENI.

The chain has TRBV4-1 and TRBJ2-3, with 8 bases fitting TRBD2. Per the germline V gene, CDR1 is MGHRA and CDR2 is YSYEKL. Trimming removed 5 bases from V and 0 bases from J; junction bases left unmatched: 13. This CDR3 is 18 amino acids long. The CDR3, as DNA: TGCGCCAGCAGCTCGACAGGCTGGCGGGGGGATAGCACAGATACGCAGTATTTT. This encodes CASSSTGWRGDSTDTQYF.

The DNA for the CDR3 is TGTGCCAGCTCATCGACAGGGGATATGAATGAGCAGTTCTTC. It is translated as CASSSTGDMNEQFF. V is TRBV18 and J is TRBJ2-1, with 8 bases aligning to TRBD1. Germline V gene sequence: CDR1 KGHSH, CDR2 LQKENI. CDR3 size: 14 residues. The V gene end was trimmed by 5 bases and the J gene end by 7 bases; junction bases not matched to a gene: 7.

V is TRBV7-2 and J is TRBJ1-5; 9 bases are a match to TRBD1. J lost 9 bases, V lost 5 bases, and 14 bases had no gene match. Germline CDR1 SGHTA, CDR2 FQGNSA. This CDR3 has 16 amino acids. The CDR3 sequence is CASSLSSGQGKGPQHF. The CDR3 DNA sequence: TGTGCCAGCAGCCTTTCATCGGGACAGGGTAAGGGGCCCCAGCATTTT.

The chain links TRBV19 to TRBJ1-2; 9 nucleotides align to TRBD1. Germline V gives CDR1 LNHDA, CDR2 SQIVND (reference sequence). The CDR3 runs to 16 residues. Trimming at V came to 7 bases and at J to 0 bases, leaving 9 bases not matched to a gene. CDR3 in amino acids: CASKSWDREANYGYTF. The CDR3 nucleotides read TGTGCCAGTAAGTCCTGGGACAGGGAAGCTAACTATGGCTACACCTTC. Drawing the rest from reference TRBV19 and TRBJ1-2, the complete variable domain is DGGITQSPKYLFRKEGQNVTLSCEQNLNHDAMYWYRQDPGQGLRLIYYSQIVNDFQKGDIAEGYSVSREKKESFPLTVTSAQKNPTAFYLCASKSWDREANYGYTFGSGTRLTVV.

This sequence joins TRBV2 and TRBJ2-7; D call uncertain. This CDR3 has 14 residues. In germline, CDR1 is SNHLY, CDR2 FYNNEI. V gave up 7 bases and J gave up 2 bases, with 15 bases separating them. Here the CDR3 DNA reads TGTGCCAGCACCCCCGCAGCAGGTACCTACGAGCAGTACTTC. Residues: CASTPAAGTYEQYF.